A single sample is the source of the 14 T cell receptor beta chains below, sequenced in a study of T cell responses to AZD1222 COVID-19 vaccine. Generated by immunoSEQ multiplex PCR, the TCRdb table keeps only in-frame clones and is missing some. Of over 100,000 clones listed, about nine tenths are singletons. The sequences come from peripheral blood, collected on day 0 of AZD1222 vaccination. The source is an adult in good health.

The chain employs TRBV4-1 and TRBJ2-5; D is ambiguous. CDR1 MGHRA and CDR2 YSYEKL come from the germline V gene. The CDR3 loop spans 13 amino acids. The V end was cut by 0 bases, the J end by 4 bases, with 6 bases between. For the CDR3, the DNA is TGCGCCAGCAGCCAAGATGAGGTAGAGACCCAGTACTTC. Protein product: CASSQDEVETQYF.

This chain uses TRBV28 with TRBJ1-3, with TRBD1 matching 7 bases. J gave up 0 bases and V 2 bases, and 7 bases lay outside the gene matches. CDR3 length equals 17 residues. Per the germline V gene, CDR1 is MDHEN and CDR2 is SYDVKM. Here the CDR3 reads CASSLAGRGISGNTIYF. The CDR3 DNA reads TGTGCCAGCAGTTTAGCCGGCAGGGGGATCTCTGGAAACACCATATATTTT.

This chain links TRBV5-1 with TRBJ2-3; TRBD1 matches 9 bases. The CDR3 totals 14 residues. V lost 3 bases, J lost 4 bases, and 3 bases stayed unmatched. Germline CDR1 reads SGHRS; CDR2 reads YFSETQ. DNA of the CDR3: TGCGCCAGCAGCTCCGGGACAGGGCCAGATACGCAGTATTTT. Translating gives CASSSGTGPDTQYF.

The rearrangement uses TRBV7-9 and TRBJ1-2, with 10 bases lining up with TRBD1. V lost 5 bases to trimming and J lost 4 bases; unmatched junction nucleotides: 7. Looked up from germline, CDR1 is SEHNR and CDR2 is FQNEAQ (reference sequence). This CDR3 comprises 15 residues. The CDR3 sequence: CASSEGQGYAYGYTF. The CDR3 region has the DNA TGTGCCAGCAGCGAGGGACAGGGGTATGCCTATGGCTACACCTTC. The entire variable domain, with the rest obtained from reference TRBV7-9 and TRBJ1-2, is as follows: DTGVSQNPRHKITKRGQNVTFRCDPISEHNRLYWYRQTLGQGPEFLTYFQNEAQLEKSRLLSDRFSAERPKGSFSTLEIQRTEQGDSAMYLCASSEGQGYAYGYTFGSGTRLTVV.

This chain connects TRBV6-2 or TRBV6-3 to TRBJ2-1, with D hard to call. The CDR3 sequence is 15 residues long. Per the germline V gene, CDR1 is MNHEY and CDR2 is SVGEGT. V lost 3 bases and J 3 bases, leaving 12 bases between the germline ends. For the CDR3, the DNA is TGTGCCAGCAGTTATTCGGGTCGGGTCTACAATGAGCAGTTCTTC. The encoded protein is CASSYSGRVYNEQFF.

This clone was counted once. The chain combines TRBV28 with TRBJ2-7; D unresolved. The V and J ends lost 6 bases and 0 bases respectively, with 9 bases between them. CDR1 is MDHEN and CDR2 is SYDVKM in the germline V gene. The length of the CDR3 is 13 residues. This CDR3 reads CASRLGSSYEQYF. The CDR3 nucleotides read TGTGCCAGCAGGTTGGGCAGCTCCTACGAGCAGTACTTC.

J is TRBJ1-2 and V is TRBV12-2; the listed D gene, TRBD1, was not tested against the DNA. TRBV12-2 is deemed a pseudogene. This CDR3 has 17 amino acids. CDR3 nucleotide sequence: TGTGCAAGTCGCCCAGACCGGGACAGGGGGTGTAACTATGGCTACACCTTC. Translation gives CASRPDRDRGCNYGYTF.

J is TRBJ2-7 and V is TRBV7-8; no clear D gene. Trimming stripped 5 bases from V and 4 bases from J, with 6 bases between. The length of the CDR3 is 11 residues. Looked up from germline, CDR1 is SGHVS and CDR2 is FQNEAQ. The CDR3 coding sequence is TGTGCCAGCAGCAACGAATACGAGCAGTACTTC. Translated: CASSNEYEQYF.

The chain has TRBV2 and TRBJ1-5; no definite D call. The CDR3 runs 14 residues. Germline loops: CDR1 SNHLY, CDR2 FYNNEI. The ends were cut back, 1 base at V and 5 bases at J, with 9 bases in the middle. The CDR3 protein is CASSEERGHQPQHF. CDR3 sequence (DNA): TGTGCCAGCAGTGAAGAGCGAGGGCATCAGCCCCAGCATTTT. Based on the CDR3 plus reference TRBV2 and TRBJ1-5, the full variable domain is EPEVTQTPSHQVTQMGQEVILRCVPISNHLYFYWYRQILGQKVEFLVSFYNNEISEKSEIFDDQFSVERPDGSNFTLKIRSTKLEDSAMYFCASSEERGHQPQHFGDGTRLSIL.

The chain recombines TRBV7-9 with TRBJ2-1; no definite D call. V lost 6 bases and J 4 bases, leaving 13 bases between the germline ends. Germline assignment: CDR1 SEHNR and CDR2 FQNEAQ (reference sequence). This CDR3 region has 14 residues. CDR3 in amino acids: CASSKGPLYNEQFF. CDR3 nucleotide sequence: TGTGCCAGCAGTAAGGGTCCTTTGTACAATGAGCAGTTCTTC.

V is TRBV28 and J is TRBJ1-2; D remains unclear. V dropped 3 bases and J dropped 7 bases, with 12 bases sitting between them. Germline V CDR1 and CDR2: MDHEN, SYDVKM. This CDR3 has 13 residues. The CDR3 loop reads CASSFPGSGGYTF. Written as DNA, the CDR3 is TGTGCCAGCAGTTTCCCCGGCTCGGGTGGCTACACCTTC.

The chain uses TRBV11-2 and TRBJ2-7; D is possibly TRBD1 or TRBD2 (5 bases each). Between the trimmed V and J ends, which lost 2 bases and 0 bases, there was a span of 8 bases. The CDR3 totals 14 residues. Germline CDR1 reads SGHAT; CDR2 reads FQNNGV. CDR3 nucleotides: TGTGCCAGCAGCTTACCGGGACCCTCCTACGAGCAGTACTTC. This encodes CASSLPGPSYEQYF.

The V gene is TRBV12-2, the J gene TRBJ1-2. TRBV12-2 is flagged as a pseudogene. The CDR3 length is 15 residues. The CDR3 loop reads CASRRVFEGPSGYTF. The CDR3 nucleotides read TGTGCAAGTCGCCGTGTGTTCGAGGGGCCGAGCGGCTACACCTTC.

This sequence joins TRBV2 and TRBJ1-2; D may be TRBD1 (5 bases). This CDR3 is 14 amino acids long. The V gene lost 6 bases and the J gene lost 4 bases, with 15 bases spanning the gap. Germline assignment: CDR1 SNHLY and CDR2 FYNNEI. CDR3 in DNA: TGTGCCAGCAGGGGACGACTCTCTGGCTATGGCTACACCTTC. Translating it yields CASRGRLSGYGYTF. Based on the CDR3 plus reference TRBV2 and TRBJ1-2, the full variable domain is EPEVTQTPSHQVTQMGQEVILRCVPISNHLYFYWYRQILGQKVEFLVSFYNNEISEKSEIFDDQFSVERPDGSNFTLKIRSTKLEDSAMYFCASRGRLSGYGYTFGSGTRLTVV.